These 21 T cell receptor beta chains were all obtained from the same sample, sequenced in a study of cytomegalovirus exposure and HLA in healthy donors. PCR was performed using 60 Vbeta and 13 Jbeta primers. The method was immunoSEQ multiplex PCR; TCRdb's version includes in-frame clones alone and lacks a portion of them. The sample consists of about 150,000 clones, 80% of them appearing once. Sequenced input: PBMCs. The receptors stem from a man aged 25 to 40 in good health and CMV-seropositive.

The V gene is TRBV4-1, the J gene TRBJ1-5, with 7 positions matching TRBD1. Per germline, CDR1 MGHRA and CDR2 YSYEKL. The CDR3 is 15 residues long. V gave up 3 bases and J gave up 7 bases; unmatched junction bases: 9. CDR3 sequence: CASSQGTGVGQPQHF. CDR3 DNA sequence: TGCGCCAGCAGCCAGGGAACAGGGGTAGGGCAGCCCCAGCATTTT.

This clone has only one observation. The chain recombines TRBV7-8 with TRBJ2-5, with 7 bases matching TRBD1. Near its end, the DNA agrees better with TRBJ2-7, so the J call may be wrong. The CDR3 has 14 residues. Germline CDR1 is SGHVS and CDR2 is FQNEAQ. The CDR3: CASSVDRVNYEQYF. The CDR3, as DNA: TGTGCCAGCAGCGTCGACAGGGTTAACTACGAGCAGTACTTC.

CDR3 residues: CASRLLGTGDQPQHF. DNA of the CDR3: TGTGCCAGCAGACTCCTCGGGACAGGGGATCAGCCCCAGCATTTT. This chain uses TRBV28 with TRBJ1-5; 10 nucleotides match TRBD1. Trimming cost V 6 bases and J 5 bases; bases outside gene matches: 7. Germline CDR1 is MDHEN and CDR2 is SYDVKM. CDR3 size: 15 residues.

This rearrangement joins TRBV7-2 to TRBJ2-1, with D possibly TRBD2 on 5 matching bases. The CDR3 spans 16 residues. The germline V gene has CDR1 SGHTA and CDR2 FQGNSA. V dropped 1 base and J dropped 7 bases, with 17 bases sitting between them. In nucleotides, the CDR3 is TGTGCCAGCAGCTTAGACGCGACAATCCGAGGGAATGAGCAGTTCTTC. Protein: CASSLDATIRGNEQFF.

This clone came up once. V gene TRBV29-1 combines with J gene TRBJ1-1, with D tentatively TRBD1 (5 bases). The ends were cut back, 3 bases at V and 4 bases at J, with 15 bases in the middle. Germline assignment: CDR1 SQVTM and CDR2 ANQGSEA. The CDR3 sequence is 14 residues long. The CDR3 region has the DNA TGCAGCGTTGATGGGTCAGGGATGGGCACTGAAGCTTTCTTT. Translated, it gives CSVDGSGMGTEAFF.

The chain recombines TRBV25-1 with TRBJ2-7; TRBD2 matches 8 bases. Germline V gene lookup returns CDR1 MGHDK and CDR2 SYGVNS. J gave up 5 bases and V 1 base, and 7 bases lay outside the gene matches. CDR3 size: 15 residues. Here the CDR3 reads CASSESGGRSHEQYF. The CDR3 DNA reads TGTGCCAGCAGTGAATCTGGCGGGAGGAGCCACGAGCAGTACTTC.

The chain joins TRBV29-1 to TRBJ2-3, with TRBD1 matching 10 bases. CDR1 is SQVTM, CDR2 ANQGSEA, per germline. The CDR3 has 14 amino acids. Trimming took 4 bases from V and 5 from J; bases not matched to a gene: 6. Here the CDR3 DNA reads TGCAGCGTTGTAGGGACAGGGGTCCTAGATACGCAGTATTTT. Its protein is CSVVGTGVLDTQYF.

This sequence joins TRBV29-1 and TRBJ2-1, with 10 bases that match TRBD2. Germline V CDR1 and CDR2: SQVTM, ANQGSEA. The CDR3 totals 14 residues. V trimming: 4 bases; J trimming: 5 bases; junction bases outside the gene matches: 5. CDR3 coding DNA: TGCAGCGTTGGGACTAGCGGAGGTAACAATGAGCAGTTCTTC. This codes for CSVGTSGGNNEQFF.

This chain connects TRBV27 to TRBJ1-4; 11 nucleotides align to TRBD1. The CDR3 has 16 amino acids. V lost 6 bases, J lost 7 bases, and 10 bases stayed unmatched. The germline V gene encodes CDR1 MNHEY and CDR2 SMNVEV (reference sequence). CDR3 residues: CASSSPRGQGVEKLFF. CDR3 DNA sequence: TGTGCCAGCAGCTCCCCAAGGGGACAGGGGGTTGAAAAACTGTTTTTT.

The genes are TRBV4-2 and TRBJ2-5; a weak D match, TRBD2 (6 bases). Gene TRBJ2-7 matches the end of the DNA better, so the J call may be wrong. CDR1 and CDR2 (germline): LGHNA, YNFKEQ. The CDR3 spans 15 residues. CDR3 residues: CASSQDGLLRSEQYF. In DNA form, the CDR3 reads TGTGCCAGCAGCCAAGATGGACTATTGAGGTCCGAGCAGTACTTC.

Note on this clone: Other DNA sequences from this sample encode an identical CDR3 as well. This chain uses TRBV28 with TRBJ2-5, with TRBD1 identical over 11 bases. The J segment lost 5 bases and the V segment lost 4 bases, leaving 9 bases of the junction unmatched. This CDR3 comprises 16 residues. The V gene's germline CDR1 is MDHEN and CDR2 SYDVKM. CDR3 loop: CASSSPGQGDAETQYF. CDR3 bases: TGTGCCAGCAGTTCACCGGGACAGGGGGACGCGGAGACCCAGTACTTC.

This clone was seen only a few times. The chain combines TRBV5-1 with TRBJ1-3, with 9 bases aligning to TRBD1. With V trimmed by 4 bases and J by 0 bases, 8 bases remained unmatched. The CDR3 extends over 17 amino acids. CDR1 is SGHRS and CDR2 is YFSETQ in the germline V gene. This CDR3 reads CASSISGTGSSGNTIYF. The DNA of the CDR3 is TGCGCCAGCAGCATTTCCGGGACAGGGAGCTCTGGAAACACCATATATTTT. The whole variable domain, filled in from reference TRBV5-1 and TRBJ1-3, reads KAGVTQTPRYLIKTRGQQVTLSCSPISGHRSVSWYQQTPGQGLQFLFEYFSETQRNKGNFPGRFSGRQFSNSRSEMNVSTLELGDSALYLCASSISGTGSSGNTIYFGEGSWLTVV.

As DNA, the CDR3 is TGCGCCAGCAGCTTGAGGACAGCTAACTATGGCTACACCTTC. Amino acid sequence: CASSLRTANYGYTF. This chain links TRBV5-1 with TRBJ1-2; perhaps TRBD1 as D (6 bases). Germline values: CDR1 SGHRS, CDR2 YFSETQ. This CDR3 has 14 amino acids. V gave up 1 base and J gave up 0 bases, with 7 bases separating them.

The chain joins TRBV7-3 to TRBJ2-5; D remains unclear. The V and J ends lost 5 bases and 0 bases respectively, with 7 bases between them. CDR1 and CDR2 from the germline V gene are SGHTA and FQGTGA. CDR3 length: 13 residues. The DNA of the CDR3 is TGTGCCAGCAGCGCCCGGGACCAAGAGACCCAGTACTTC. It specifies CASSARDQETQYF.

V and J are TRBV27 and TRBJ2-2; 7 bases match TRBD1. Germline V lookup: CDR1 MNHEY, CDR2 SMNVEV (reference sequence). The J segment lost 3 bases and the V segment lost 0 bases, leaving 4 bases of the junction unmatched. The CDR3 spans 16 residues. The CDR3 is CASSLSGQEYTGELFF. The CDR3 DNA reads as TGTGCCAGCAGTTTATCCGGACAGGAGTACACCGGGGAGCTGTTTTTT.

The table lists this clone with a few counts. This chain connects TRBV18 to TRBJ1-1; D ambiguous. This CDR3 contains 14 residues. In germline, CDR1 is KGHSH, CDR2 LQKENI. V was clipped by 0 bases and J by 6 bases, with 11 bases between them. CDR3 protein: CASSPPVATPEAFF. The DNA for the CDR3 is TGTGCCAGCTCACCACCCGTGGCCACCCCTGAAGCTTTCTTT.

This clone was observed once. This rearrangement joins TRBV13 to TRBJ2-7, with 11 nucleotides matching TRBD1. The ends lost 0 bases at V and 6 bases at J; junction bases unmatched: 7. Germline V gene lookup returns CDR1 PRHDT and CDR2 FYEKMQ (reference sequence). The CDR3 runs to 16 residues. The CDR3 region is CASSLGGDRGGGEQYF. The CDR3 DNA reads as TGTGCCAGCAGCTTAGGTGGGGACAGGGGGGGCGGCGAGCAGTACTTC.

J is TRBJ1-4 and V is TRBV9, with D perhaps TRBD1 (5 bases). Per germline, CDR1 SGDLS and CDR2 YYNGEE. Deletions cut 0 bases from V and 9 bases from J, with 12 bases between. CDR3 length: 14 amino acids. The CDR3 coding sequence is TGTGCCAGCAGCGTAGATAACTTGGGGCAAAAACTGTTTTTT. It translates to CASSVDNLGQKLFF.

The chain links TRBV27 to TRBJ2-5; D perhaps matches TRBD2 (5 bases). Deletions cut 3 bases from V and 5 bases from J, with 10 bases between. CDR1 is MNHEY, CDR2 SMNVEV, per germline (reference sequence). CDR3 size: 13 residues. CDR3 nucleotides: TGTGCCAGCAGTTTCCGAGGCGGGGAGACCCAGTACTTC. Its translation is CASSFRGGETQYF.

The chain joins TRBV28 to TRBJ2-3; TRBD1 matches 7 bases. After removal of 5 bases from V and 3 bases from J, the junction contained 14 bases not matched to a gene. Looked up from germline, CDR1 is MDHEN and CDR2 is SYDVKM. The CDR3 contains 17 residues. The CDR3, as DNA: TGTGCCAGCAGTACCCCTCGAGGGGGCGCAAGGACAGATACGCAGTATTTT. It translates to CASSTPRGGARTDTQYF. Supplemented by reference TRBV28 and TRBJ2-3, the full variable domain reads DVKVTQSSRYLVKRTGEKVFLECVQDMDHENMFWYRQDPGLGLRLIYFSYDVKMKEKGDIPEGYSVSREKKERFSLILESASTNQTSMYLCASSTPRGGARTDTQYFGPGTRLTVL.

The chain couples TRBV29-1 to TRBJ2-1; TRBD2 matches at 13 bases. The CDR3 runs to 16 residues. Germline loops: CDR1 SQVTM, CDR2 ANQGSEA. With V trimmed by 4 bases and J by 6 bases, 9 bases remained unmatched. The DNA of the CDR3 is TGCAGCGTTGGGGGACTAGCGGGACAAAGGCGCAATGAGCAGTTCTTC. Translation: CSVGGLAGQRRNEQFF.